What follows are 8 T cell receptor beta chains derived from one specimen sequenced in a study of cytomegalovirus exposure and HLA in healthy donors. 13 Jbeta primers and 60 Vbeta primers were used for the PCR. Here immunoSEQ multiplex PCR was the method, and the copy in TCRdb shows in-frame clones only, minus some. The repertoire holds about 180,000 clones, with approximately 80% as singletons. The sample was PBMCs. These receptors came from a girl aged 10 to 17 in good health and CMV-seropositive.

This clone showed up just once. V is TRBV6-5 and J is TRBJ2-7; TRBD1 matches 10 bases. The CDR3 has 13 residues. Per germline, CDR1 MNHEY and CDR2 SVGAGI. V lost 8 bases and J lost 5; bases outside the gene matches: 6. CDR3: CASGQGVGNEQYF. Written as DNA, the CDR3 is TGTGCCAGCGGACAGGGGGTAGGGAACGAGCAGTACTTC.

The chain combines TRBV5-1 with TRBJ2-1; TRBD2 might be the D (6 bases). The CDR3 extends over 14 amino acids. Trimming took off 0 bases at V and 3 bases at J, with 7 bases between the two ends. CDR1 is SGHRS and CDR2 is YFSETQ in the germline V gene. CDR3 sequence (DNA): TGCGCCAGCAGCTTGGGGCGGGGCTACAATGAGCAGTTCTTC. This translates into CASSLGRGYNEQFF.

The chain employs TRBV6-5 and TRBJ1-2; D gene ambiguous. The CDR3 length is 13 residues. Trimming cost V 6 bases and J 4 bases, with 12 bases left between them. Germline-derived CDR1 and CDR2 are MNHEY and SVGAGI. Here the CDR3 reads CASSPSWAYGYTF. The CDR3 DNA reads as TGTGCCAGCAGCCCCTCCTGGGCCTATGGCTACACCTTC.

This rearrangement joins TRBV5-6 to TRBJ1-2; TRBD1 agrees at 9 bases. The CDR3 has 14 amino acids. Germline V gene sequence: CDR1 SGHDT, CDR2 YYEEEE. Trimming removed 4 bases from V and 8 bases from J; junction bases left unmatched: 9. The CDR3 reads CASSTWDRVRGYTF. The CDR3 coding sequence is TGTGCCAGCAGCACGTGGGACAGGGTTCGAGGCTACACCTTC.

The chain uses TRBV10-3 and TRBJ1-2; tentative D call: TRBD1 (6 bases). Trimming shortened V by 7 bases and J by 1 base, and 10 bases separated the two germline ends. The CDR3 is made up of 13 amino acids. The V gene's germline CDR1 is ENHRY and CDR2 SYGVKD. The CDR3, as DNA: TGTGCCATCACCCTGGACAGTAACTATGGCTACACCTTC. This translates into CAITLDSNYGYTF.

The J gene is TRBJ2-7, the V gene TRBV27; TRBD2 matches 10 bases. Germline V gene data show CDR1 as MNHEY and CDR2 as SMNVEV (reference sequence). The CDR3 consists of 14 residues. Trimming at V came to 7 bases and at J to 4 bases, leaving 7 bases not matched to a gene. CDR3 protein: CASIQAGGPYEQYF. CDR3 DNA: TGTGCCAGCATCCAAGCGGGAGGGCCGTACGAGCAGTACTTC.

The DNA of the CDR3 is TGCGCCAGCAGCTTGGAAACAGGGGTGGGTGAGACCCAGTACTTC. This gives the protein CASSLETGVGETQYF. The rearrangement joins TRBV5-1 to TRBJ2-5, with 7 positions matching TRBD1. The CDR3 consists of 15 residues. Germline trimming cut 0 bases from V and 5 bases from J; bases unmatched to any gene: 7. From germline, CDR1 is SGHRS and CDR2 YFSETQ.

This chain connects TRBV6-5 to TRBJ1-4, with D uncertain. The CDR3 sequence is 13 residues long. Trimming took off 10 bases at V and 4 bases at J, with 13 bases between the two ends. Germline values: CDR1 MNHEY, CDR2 SVGAGI. The CDR3 DNA reads as TGTGCCACAAGTCGGTACGGTAATGAAAAACTGTTTTTT. Translation gives CATSRYGNEKLFF.